This T cell receptor beta chain derives from a study of OX40 agonist ivuxolimab in advanced cancers. Assay used: immunoSEQ multiplex PCR; TCRdb lists only in-frame clones, some missing. The data hold approximately 80,000 clones, with 75% to 95% observed a single time. Looked up from germline, CDR1 is SGHRS and CDR2 is YFSETQ. The V end lost 3 bases, the J end lost 4 bases, and 10 bases lay between the germline ends. The CDR3 has 14 amino acids. The sequence was obtained from an adult with an advanced solid tumor such as melanoma, head and neck, liver or kidney cancer. This chain joins TRBV5-1 and TRBJ1-4; D not resolved. Sequencing was performed on CD4+ or CD8+ T cells sorted from blood, taken in a trial of the OX40 agonist ivuxolimab. The CDR3 nucleotides are TGCGCCAGCAGCTCCTCGGGAGATAATGAAAAACTGTTTTTT. Its protein product is CASSSSGDNEKLFF.